The 8 T cell receptor delta chains below come from one sample, sequenced in a study of gamma-delta T cells after stem cell transplantation. TCRdb called clones anew from the RT-PCR reads with CATT. The sample shows just under 2,500 delta-chain clones, 15% to 20% of them seen only once. The sequencing input was gamma-delta T cells. The receptors come from a human donor. It is not recorded whose cells these are; they may come from a transplant donor.

A note on this clone: A junction boundary mismatches the germline segment, possibly from a read error. The chain carries TRDV2 and TRDJ2; the match to TRDD3 covers 8 bases. Assignment of the J gene here rests on matching the DNA to germline, because TCRdb gives none. Per germline, CDR1 GEAIGNYY and CDR2 EKD. This CDR3 is 18 amino acids long. The CDR3 reads CACDSSWGKQGLTAKLFF. CDR3 coding DNA: TGTGCCTGTGACTCCAGCTGGGGGAAACAAGGATTGACAGCAAAACTCTTCTTT.

This clone is classed as medium-sized. Here the CDR3 reads CALGELPYVPRGLIF. The CDR3 DNA reads as TGTGCTCTTGGGGAACTCCCCTACGTACCGCGGGGACTCATCTTT. The gene calls are TRDV1 and TRDJ1, with D possibly being TRDD2 (5 bases). Per germline, CDR1 TSWWSYY and CDR2 QGS. This CDR3 is 15 amino acids long. Trimming stripped 0 bases from V and 10 bases from J, with 18 bases between.

V gene TRDV1 combines with J gene TRDJ2; D is perhaps TRDD2 (6 bases). Germline lookup yields CDR1 TSWWSYY and CDR2 QGS. This CDR3 spans 20 amino acids. The V end was cut by 0 bases, the J end by 4 bases, with 24 bases between. The CDR3 spells CALGELSRAFPNSPTAQLFF. CDR3 nucleotide sequence: TGTGCTCTTGGGGAACTGTCTCGGGCCTTCCCCAATTCCCCGACAGCACAACTCTTCTTT.

This clone was counted only a few times. It may be a read error: a sequence one base away is much more abundant. CDR3 coding DNA: TGTGCCTGTACAAGTTCCAATCGACGGTACTGGGTGATACTCGACTGGGACACCCGACAGATGTTTTTC. Its translation is CACTSSNRRYWVILDWDTRQMFF. The chain has TRDV2 and TRDJ3, with a possible D match to TRDD3 (6 bases). V was pared by 6 bases and J by 3 bases, with 35 bases between. Per the germline V gene, CDR1 is GEAIGNYY and CDR2 is EKD. The CDR3 extends over 23 amino acids.

This clone is medium-sized within its sample. The chain has TRDV2 and TRDJ3, with TRDD3 matching over 9 bases. Germline V gene sequence: CDR1 GEAIGNYY, CDR2 EKD. V lost 3 bases, J lost 0 bases, and 5 bases stayed unmatched. This CDR3 has 18 amino acids. The CDR3 reads CACDVVLGDSWDTRQMFF. The CDR3 nucleotides read TGTGCCTGTGACGTCGTACTGGGGGACTCCTGGGACACCCGACAGATGTTTTTC.

By sample share, this clone is medium-sized (0.01 to 0.1%). The chain uses TRDV1 and TRDJ1; D possibly corresponds to TRDD3 (6 bases). The V and J ends lost 0 bases and 0 bases respectively, with 17 bases between them. This CDR3 comprises 18 residues. Germline assignment: CDR1 TSWWSYY and CDR2 QGS. The CDR3 coding sequence is TGTGCTCTTGGGGAACTAGCACTGAGGATACCTTACACCGATAAACTCATCTTT. Residues: CALGELALRIPYTDKLIF.

This clone was observed a handful of times. A clone one base away is much larger, so this may be a read error. The same CDR3 can be traced to other DNA sequences in this sample. V gene TRDV2 combines with J gene TRDJ3; D is perhaps TRDD3 (6 bases). Germline CDR1 GEAIGNYY, CDR2 EKD. The germline V and J ends were trimmed by 4 bases and 4 bases, with 16 bases remaining between them. The CDR3 length is 17 residues. CDR3 sequence reads: CACESLDTGWDTRQMFF. DNA for the CDR3: TGTGCCTGTGAAAGTCTGGATACAGGGTGGGACACCCGACAGATGTTTTTC.

This clone qualifies as medium-sized. The chain joins TRDV2 to TRDJ3; a weak D match, TRDD3 (5 bases). The CDR3 has 20 amino acids. CDR1 is GEAIGNYY and CDR2 is EKD in the germline V gene. The V gene lost 0 bases and the J gene lost 0 bases, with 17 bases spanning the gap. The CDR3 DNA reads as TGTGCCTGTGACACCGTTTCTCCGGGGGTTTCCTCCTGGGACACCCGACAGATGTTTTTC. Its translation: CACDTVSPGVSSWDTRQMFF.